The table lists the clone carrying this T cell receptor beta chain with many counts. These data belong to a study of identical twins. Via MiXCR, TCRdb re-called the 5' RACE reads, giving one row per CDR3 protein. This repertoire shows approximately 600,000 distinct CDR3 sequences, approximately 10% found once; its top ten account for approximately 3%. Germline CDR1 and CDR2: SGHRS and YFSETQ. J gave up 6 bases and V 1 base, and 7 bases lay outside the gene matches. The CDR3 is made up of 15 amino acids. These sequences were also reported in another study, on yellow fever vaccine responses in identical twins.

What was sequenced was PBMCs. J is TRBJ2-1 and V is TRBV5-1; 7 bases line up with TRBD2. The sequence was collected from a woman aged 18-29 years in good health. The CDR3 region is CASSLLASGANEQFF. DNA for the CDR3: TGCGCCAGCAGCTTGCTGGCTAGCGGAGCCAATGAGCAGTTCTTC.